Listed here are 14 T cell receptor beta chains from one sample, sequenced in a study of blood T cell repertoires in COVID-19. The table came from immunoSEQ multiplex PCR; TCRdb's copy has only in-frame clones and leaves some out. The sample has about 230,000 clones; about 83% are singletons. Sequencing was carried out using peripheral blood. All receptors derive from a woman in her fifties or sixties with acute or convalescent COVID-19.

This chain links TRBV3-1 (or the pseudogene TRBV3-2) with TRBJ2-5, with D possibly matching TRBD1 (6 bases). This CDR3 contains 14 residues. V shed 4 bases and J shed 3 bases, with 12 bases lying between them. Germline loops: CDR1 LGHDT, CDR2 YNNKEL (reference sequence). CDR3 protein: CASSLRTVEETQYF. The CDR3 nucleotides read TGTGCCAGCAGCCTTAGGACAGTAGAAGAGACCCAGTACTTC.

The chain employs TRBV10-2 and TRBJ1-2; weak D call: TRBD1 (6 bases). This CDR3 contains 14 residues. Looked up from germline, CDR1 is WSHSY and CDR2 is SAAADI. Between the trimmed V and J ends, which lost 0 bases and 7 bases, there was a span of 12 bases. In DNA form, the CDR3 reads TGCGCCAGCAGTGAGTCGGGGGGGGCCCGTGGCTACACCTTC. Its protein product is CASSESGGARGYTF.

The chain recombines TRBV5-1 with TRBJ2-3; D unresolved. Germline CDR1 is SGHRS and CDR2 is YFSETQ. The CDR3 has 15 residues. V gave up 2 bases and J gave up 0 bases, with 10 bases separating them. CDR3 nucleotides: TGCGCCAGCAGCTTTCTAGGCCCTAGCACAGATACGCAGTATTTT. This codes for CASSFLGPSTDTQYF.

The chain has TRBV30 and TRBJ1-5, with TRBD1 identical over 8 bases. This CDR3 has 15 amino acids. Trimming took 3 bases from V and 2 from J; bases not matched to a gene: 6. The V gene's germline CDR1 is GTSNPN and CDR2 SVGIG (reference sequence). This CDR3 reads CAWRTQGAGNQPQHF. CDR3 DNA: TGTGCCTGGAGGACCCAGGGGGCGGGCAATCAGCCCCAGCATTTT.

The chain has TRBV6-5 and TRBJ2-7; TRBD2 agrees at 7 bases. V lost 0 bases and J lost 4; bases outside the gene matches: 9. The CDR3 is 16 residues long. Germline V gene sequence: CDR1 MNHEY, CDR2 SVGAGI. CDR3 protein: CASSYSNAGEGYEQYF. CDR3 DNA sequence: TGTGCCAGCAGTTACTCGAACGCGGGAGAGGGGTACGAGCAGTACTTC.

This clone has just a few counts. The J gene is TRBJ1-1, the V gene TRBV10-3; 7 bases are a match to TRBD1. The CDR3 is made up of 14 amino acids. V lost 6 bases and J lost 0; bases outside the gene matches: 4. Germline V gene sequence: CDR1 ENHRY, CDR2 SYGVKD. This chain's CDR3 is CAIRPGQMNTEAFF. CDR3 DNA: TGTGCCATCAGGCCGGGACAGATGAACACTGAAGCTTTCTTT.

The rearrangement links TRBV6-1 to TRBJ2-5; 7 bases agree with TRBD2. Germline V CDR1 and CDR2: MNHNS, SASEGT. This CDR3 is built from 14 residues. With V trimmed by 6 bases and J by 2 bases, 6 bases remained unmatched. The CDR3 spells CASRGTAGQETQYF. Written as DNA, the CDR3 is TGTGCCAGCAGGGGAACAGCGGGACAAGAGACCCAGTACTTC.

In this sample, this clone turned up once. The chain couples TRBV12-5 to TRBJ2-2; 8 bases map to TRBD1. Germline CDR1 is LGHNT and CDR2 is FRNRAP. The CDR3 loop spans 16 amino acids. V lost 4 bases to trimming and J lost 1 base; unmatched junction nucleotides: 5. The CDR3 reads CASGSATGENTGELFF. The CDR3, as DNA: TGTGCTAGTGGTTCCGCGACAGGGGAGAACACCGGGGAGCTGTTTTTT.

The chain's CDR3 is CSASFLGAAFF. The CDR3 DNA is TGCAGTGCTAGTTTCCTTGGGGCGGCTTTCTTT. The chain uses TRBV20-1 and TRBJ1-1; possibly TRBD1 for D (5 bases). CDR3 length: 11 residues. Trimming cost V 3 bases and J 11 bases, with 13 bases left between them. Germline V gives CDR1 DFQATT, CDR2 SNEGSKA (reference sequence).

The V gene is TRBV7-8, the J gene TRBJ1-1, with D perhaps matching TRBD1 (5 bases). The V gene's germline CDR1 is SGHVS and CDR2 FQNEAQ. Trimming left V 0 bases short and J 0 bases short, with 11 bases between. This CDR3 has 16 amino acids. The CDR3, as DNA: TGTGCCAGCAGCTTAGCGTTAGGGGAAGTGAACACTGAAGCTTTCTTT. This gives the protein CASSLALGEVNTEAFF.

The chain joins TRBV25-1 to TRBJ1-2; D gene unclear. The CDR3 sequence is 12 residues long. From germline, CDR1 is MGHDK and CDR2 SYGVNS. V lost 1 base to trimming and J lost 6 bases, with 6 bases between them. CDR3 amino acids: CASSESVDGYTF. CDR3 nucleotide sequence: TGTGCCAGCAGTGAATCAGTTGATGGCTACACCTTC.

The V call is TRBV19, the J call TRBJ2-1; D possibly corresponds to TRBD1 (5 bases). The CDR3 sequence is 17 residues long. Germline CDR1 LNHDA, CDR2 SQIVND (reference sequence). Trimming removed 0 bases from V and 10 bases from J, with 22 bases in between. CDR3: CASSIDLFRAGYEEQFF. CDR3 DNA sequence: TGTGCCAGTAGTATAGATCTTTTCAGGGCAGGTTACGAGGAGCAGTTCTTC.

The rearrangement links TRBV12-1 to TRBJ1-1. TRBV12-1 is assigned pseudogene status. The CDR3 runs to 16 residues. This CDR3 is CASSFDLGRGETEAFF. The DNA of the CDR3 is TGTGCCAGCAGCTTTGACTTGGGGAGGGGAGAAACTGAAGCTTTCTTT.

The chain employs TRBV12-3 or TRBV12-4 and TRBJ2-3; possibly TRBD2 for D (6 bases). The V and J ends lost 8 bases and 2 bases respectively, with 11 bases between them. This CDR3 region has 13 residues. In nucleotides, the CDR3 is TGTGCCAGCGGGGACTTCAACACAGATACGCAGTATTTT. Translation: CASGDFNTDTQYF.